The 4 T cell receptor beta chains given below trace back to one sample, sequenced in a study of technical replicates of blood from a few donors. Profiling relied on immunoSEQ multiplex PCR, and the TCRdb table lists in-frame clones only, not all of them. This sample has about 49,000 clones, with about 94% found just once. Source material: PBMCs. The receptors were gathered from a human donor in good health. Some clones in this sample may be carry-over from other donors' samples.

The chain's CDR3 is CASSFSGLGGENYEQYF. For the CDR3, the DNA is TGTGCCAGCAGCTTCTCCGGGTTGGGGGGAGAAAACTACGAGCAGTACTTC. The gene calls are TRBV13 and TRBJ2-7; a possible D gene is TRBD2 (6 bases). This CDR3 contains 17 residues. Germline CDR1 PRHDT, CDR2 FYEKMQ (reference sequence). With 3 bases removed from V and 3 bases from J, the gap between germline ends came to 21 bases.

The chain carries TRBV19 and TRBJ1-6, with 9 bases that match TRBD1. The length of the CDR3 is 16 residues. Germline lookup yields CDR1 LNHDA and CDR2 SQIVND (reference sequence). The trim removed 3 bases at V and 4 bases at J, leaving 4 bases unmatched. In DNA form, the CDR3 reads TGTGCCAGTAGTATTTTGGGGACAGGGTATAATTCACCCCTCCACTTT. This translates into CASSILGTGYNSPLHF.

This clone was picked up a small number of times. The chain recombines TRBV30 with TRBJ1-1, with D unclear. V gave up 4 bases and J gave up 8 bases, with 14 bases separating them. This CDR3 is 12 amino acids long. Germline CDR1 is GTSNPN and CDR2 is SVGIG (reference sequence). CDR3 in amino acids: CAWTPGRREAFF. The CDR3 DNA sequence: TGTGCCTGGACCCCCGGGAGGCGGGAAGCTTTCTTT.

In its sample, this clone was seen once. The V and J genes are TRBV6-5 and TRBJ1-1, with 7 bases fitting TRBD1. Germline V lookup: CDR1 MNHEY, CDR2 SVGAGI. This CDR3 is built from 15 residues. V lost 4 bases, J lost 2 bases, and 7 bases stayed unmatched. CDR3 residues: CASSSPTGRNTEAFF. The CDR3 nucleotides read TGTGCCAGCAGTTCCCCGACAGGGAGAAACACTGAAGCTTTCTTT.